Listed here is a single T cell receptor (beta chain). The data stem from a study of blood T cell repertoires in COVID-19. Whole-study context: T cells, B-cell-depleted T cells, or PBMCs supplied cDNA or gDNA.

Two negative PCRs, clearance, or symptom resolution were required of recovered Cohort 3 donors. The CDR3 contains 14 residues. Germline V gives CDR1 MGHRA, CDR2 YSYEKL. Trimming took off 2 bases at V and 4 bases at J, with 9 bases between the two ends. Only in-frame clones appear in the TCRdb table, and some are missing; sequencing was by immunoSEQ multiplex PCR. The sample lists 150,000 to 200,000 clones, approximately 87% seen once, with 6.5% to 8.5% in the top ten. The receptor was derived from a woman aged 45-60 years who had recovered from COVID-19. Specimen: PBMCs or T cells enriched from blood (not recorded which). The chain couples TRBV4-1 to TRBJ1-5, with D unclear. The CDR3 DNA is TGCGCCAGCAGCCAATCCAGGAATAATCAGCCCCAGCATTTT. Its protein product is CASSQSRNNQPQHF.